This entry lists 19 T cell receptor beta chains sequenced from one sample in a study of cytotoxic CD8 clonotypes in ibrutinib-treated CLL. TCRdb's copy holds only in-frame clones and misses some; the assay was immunoSEQ multiplex PCR. The data show about 40,000 clones, 60% to 75% seen once. Source: PBMCs, taken at disease progression, from a patient treated with ibrutinib. These receptors were collected from a human donor with chronic lymphocytic leukemia.

The gene calls are TRBV5-1 and TRBJ2-5; TRBD2 is a possible D gene (6 bases). The CDR3 loop spans 15 amino acids. The V gene lost 0 bases and the J gene lost 1 base, with 10 bases spanning the gap. CDR1 SGHRS and CDR2 YFSETQ come from the germline V gene. The DNA of the CDR3 is TGCGCCAGCAGCTTGGATGGGACTTCCCAAGAGACCCAGTACTTC. Residues: CASSLDGTSQETQYF.

The chain carries TRBV10-2 and TRBJ2-1; D unresolved. Germline-derived CDR1 and CDR2 are WSHSY and SAAADI. The CDR3 loop spans 15 amino acids. V lost 3 bases and J 3 bases, leaving 12 bases between the germline ends. The CDR3 sequence: CASSDRTVFYNEQFF. The CDR3 DNA follows: TGCGCCAGCAGTGATAGGACGGTCTTCTACAATGAGCAGTTCTTC.

The chain links TRBV6-1 to TRBJ2-7; D perhaps matches TRBD1 (6 bases). CDR1 is MNHNS, CDR2 SASEGT, per germline. The CDR3 is 11 residues long. Deletions cut 6 bases from V and 6 bases from J, with 9 bases between. The chain's CDR3 is CASRTGSEQYF. CDR3 nucleotide sequence: TGTGCCAGCAGAACAGGGAGCGAGCAGTACTTC.

The rearrangement joins TRBV7-8 to TRBJ1-2, with 9 bases matching TRBD1. V shed 0 bases, J shed 14 bases, and the junction held 19 bases outside the gene matches. CDR3 length: 17 residues. The germline gives CDR1 SGHVS, CDR2 FQNEAQ. For the CDR3, the DNA is TGTGCCAGCAGCTTAGCGAGCGGGACAGGGTCCCTTCGAGTTAAGACCTTC. This encodes CASSLASGTGSLRVKTF. Full variable domain (rest looked up from reference TRBV7-8 and TRBJ1-2): GAGVSQSPRYKVAKRGQDVALRCDPISGHVSLFWYQQALGQGPEFLTYFQNEAQLDKSGLPSDRFFAERPEGSVSTLKIQRTQQEDSAVYLCASSLASGTGSLRVKTFGSGTRLTVV.

V is TRBV30 and J is TRBJ1-3; D is undetermined. Trimming took off 6 bases at V and 4 bases at J, with 10 bases between the two ends. The CDR3 contains 12 residues. Germline CDR1 GTSNPN, CDR2 SVGIG (reference sequence). CDR3 nucleotides: TGTGCCTGCACTCCTGGGGGAAACACCATATATTTT. As protein: CACTPGGNTIYF.

Relative to its sample, this clone is medium-sized. The chain couples TRBV6-5 to TRBJ2-1; 10 bases match TRBD1. The CDR3 sequence is 15 residues long. The V segment lost 7 bases and the J segment 4 bases; nucleotides outside the gene matches: 7. The germline V gene encodes CDR1 MNHEY and CDR2 SVGAGI. The CDR3 spells CASNPDRGQYNEQFF. CDR3 sequence (DNA): TGTGCCAGCAACCCTGACAGGGGGCAATACAATGAGCAGTTCTTC.

The V gene is TRBV6-1, the J gene TRBJ1-1; D not certain. Germline V gene sequence: CDR1 MNHNS, CDR2 SASEGT. V dropped 3 bases and J dropped 3 bases, with 17 bases sitting between them. The CDR3 loop spans 16 amino acids. Here the CDR3 DNA reads TGTGCCAGCAGTGAGAGAAGTCACCGGTCTGACACTGAAGCTTTCTTT. Amino acid sequence: CASSERSHRSDTEAFF.

This clone has a handful of counts. V is TRBV27 and J is TRBJ2-2; perhaps D is TRBD1 or TRBD2 (5 bases each). V dropped 5 bases and J dropped 0 bases, with 13 bases sitting between them. Germline CDR1 is MNHEY and CDR2 is SMNVEV (reference sequence). The CDR3 is 16 amino acids. The CDR3 DNA is TGTGCCAGCAGTCAACTAGGGGACCCGAACACCGGGGAGCTGTTTTTT. Translating gives CASSQLGDPNTGELFF.

This chain joins TRBV28 and TRBJ2-1; tentatively, D is TRBD1 or TRBD2 (5 bases each). Trimming shortened V by 7 bases and J by 3 bases, and 13 bases separated the two germline ends. CDR1 and CDR2 from the germline V gene are MDHEN and SYDVKM. This CDR3 contains 14 residues. The CDR3 is CASTRVGVYNEQFF. The CDR3 DNA reads as TGTGCCAGCACTCGCGTGGGGGTCTACAATGAGCAGTTCTTC.

The V call is TRBV5-1, the J call TRBJ2-1, with TRBD2 matching over 13 bases. The junction had 3 bases not matched to a gene; V was cut back by 3 bases and J by 6 bases. The CDR3 sequence is 15 residues long. Germline CDR1 is SGHRS and CDR2 is YFSETQ. The CDR3 is CASSSGTSGVNEQFF. The CDR3 DNA follows: TGCGCCAGCAGCTCCGGGACTAGCGGGGTCAATGAGCAGTTCTTC. Filled out from reference TRBV5-1 and TRBJ2-1, the complete variable domain reads KAGVTQTPRYLIKTRGQQVTLSCSPISGHRSVSWYQQTPGQGLQFLFEYFSETQRNKGNFPGRFSGRQFSNSRSEMNVSTLELGDSALYLCASSSGTSGVNEQFFGPGTRLTVL.

The chain recombines TRBV29-1 with TRBJ2-6, with 9 bases identical to TRBD1. The CDR3 loop spans 16 amino acids. V lost 3 bases and J lost 1; bases outside the gene matches: 4. Germline V gene data show CDR1 as SQVTM and CDR2 as ANQGSEA. The CDR3 loop reads CSVEDRGPSGANVLTF. DNA for the CDR3: TGCAGCGTTGAGGACAGGGGACCTTCTGGGGCCAACGTCCTGACTTTC.

This chain joins TRBV6-4 and TRBJ1-1, with TRBD1 matching over 7 bases. Trimming cost V 6 bases and J 3 bases; bases outside gene matches: 7. The CDR3 is 14 residues long. Germline CDR1 is MRHNA and CDR2 is SNTAGT. The CDR3 DNA is TGTGCCAGCAGGGCCCGGGACAGCGACACTGAAGCTTTCTTT. Protein sequence: CASRARDSDTEAFF.

DNA of the CDR3: TGTGCCAGCAGGCCCGGACAGGCGGGGGAGCAGTACTTC. Translation: CASRPGQAGEQYF. This chain links TRBV28 with TRBJ2-7; possibly TRBD1 for D (7 bases). The CDR3 sequence is 13 residues long. V dropped 6 bases and J dropped 7 bases, with 16 bases sitting between them. The germline V gene encodes CDR1 MDHEN and CDR2 SYDVKM.

This clone appeared a few times. The genes are TRBV4-1 and TRBJ1-4; D not certain. Germline V gene lookup returns CDR1 MGHRA and CDR2 YSYEKL. The CDR3 spans 15 residues. V gave up 3 bases and J gave up 5 bases, with 13 bases separating them. CDR3: CASSQMTLGNEKLFF. CDR3 DNA: TGCGCCAGCAGCCAGATGACTCTCGGGAATGAAAAACTGTTTTTT.

The V gene is TRBV5-1, the J gene TRBJ2-1; 8 bases are a match to TRBD1. This CDR3 spans 16 amino acids. V gave up 9 bases and J gave up 3 bases; unmatched junction bases: 14. Germline CDR1 SGHRS, CDR2 YFSETQ. Here the CDR3 reads CATYKIPGQDYNEQFF. CDR3 in DNA: TGCGCCACTTACAAAATCCCGGGACAGGACTACAATGAGCAGTTCTTC.

The V and J genes are TRBV7-9 and TRBJ2-7; 7 bases align to TRBD1. There are 14 residues in the CDR3. With V trimmed by 3 bases and J by 0 bases, 2 bases remained unmatched. Germline V gives CDR1 SEHNR, CDR2 FQNEAQ (reference sequence). The CDR3 region is CASSFRDSSYEQYF. The CDR3 DNA sequence: TGTGCCAGCAGCTTCCGGGACAGCTCCTACGAGCAGTACTTC.

The V gene is TRBV5-1, the J gene TRBJ2-1; weak D call: TRBD2 (6 bases). Germline V gene lookup returns CDR1 SGHRS and CDR2 YFSETQ. CDR3 length equals 16 residues. Trimming stripped 3 bases from V and 7 bases from J, with 20 bases between. The CDR3 nucleotides are TGCGCCAGCAGCTGGCCGGGCCGGGGGAAGGGTAATGAGCAGTTCTTC. It codes for CASSWPGRGKGNEQFF.

The DNA of the CDR3 is TGTGCCAGTAGTATATTCCTCACAGGGAACTATGGCTACACCTTC. Protein sequence: CASSIFLTGNYGYTF. V gene TRBV19 combines with J gene TRBJ1-2, with D possibly TRBD1 on 6 matching bases. Trimming left V 2 bases short and J 2 bases short, with 12 bases between. CDR1 is LNHDA and CDR2 is SQIVND in the germline V gene (reference sequence). This CDR3 has 15 amino acids.

This rearrangement joins TRBV5-1 to TRBJ2-1, with 9 positions matching TRBD1. The CDR3 loop spans 19 amino acids. The V gene's germline CDR1 is SGHRS and CDR2 YFSETQ. V was clipped by 3 bases and J by 5 bases; unmatched bases: 18. DNA of the CDR3: TGCGCCAGCAGCTGGGCCGGGACAGGGCATCAAACAATTAACAATGAGCAGTTCTTC. This translates into CASSWAGTGHQTINNEQFF.